These 10 T cell receptor beta chains originate from one sample sequenced in a study of long-term antiretroviral therapy in people with HIV. Version v3.0 of the immunoSEQ assay ran at survey level. The protocol was immunoSEQ multiplex PCR, while the TCRdb copy is restricted to in-frame clones and leaves out a portion. The profile covers about 19,000 clones, with roughly 89% appearing a single time and 4.1% taken by the ten largest. This sample comprised unsorted PBMCs, obtained 2.1 years after starting antiretroviral therapy. The receptors were gathered from a man aged 18 to 30 with HIV.

This chain joins TRBV19 and TRBJ2-7; possibly TRBD1 or TRBD2 for D (6 bases each). V shed 3 bases and J shed 6 bases, with 15 bases lying between them. Germline V gene data show CDR1 as LNHDA and CDR2 as SQIVND (reference sequence). The CDR3 has 14 amino acids. CDR3 coding DNA: TGTGCCAGTAGTATTGGGGACGGAGGGGGCGAGCAGTACTTC. Translation: CASSIGDGGGEQYF.

This chain uses TRBV2 with TRBJ2-5, with D perhaps given as TRBD1 or TRBD2 (6 bases each). V gave up 8 bases and J gave up 7 bases, with 14 bases separating them. The germline V gene encodes CDR1 SNHLY and CDR2 FYNNEI. The CDR3 is made up of 12 amino acids. The CDR3 protein is CASDPQGGTQYF. The CDR3 region has the DNA TGTGCCAGCGACCCACAGGGAGGGACCCAGTACTTC.

In DNA, the CDR3 is TGTGCCAGCATGCCCTCATACCCGAGAGAAGCTTTCTTT. Translated, it gives CASMPSYPREAFF. V gene TRBV2 combines with J gene TRBJ1-1; D not certain. V gave up 7 bases and J gave up 8 bases, with 17 bases separating them. This CDR3 has 13 residues. Germline-derived CDR1 and CDR2 are SNHLY and FYNNEI.

The chain combines TRBV19 with TRBJ2-7; 7 bases map to TRBD1. Germline CDR1 LNHDA, CDR2 SQIVND (reference sequence). The CDR3 is 13 residues long. After removal of 4 bases from V and 3 bases from J, the junction contained 3 bases not matched to a gene. The DNA of the CDR3 is TGTGCCAGTAGTAGGGGACAGCTCTACGAGCAGTACTTC. Translation: CASSRGQLYEQYF.

The chain recombines TRBV11-2 with TRBJ1-5, with no clear D. The germline V and J ends were trimmed by 2 bases and 6 bases, with 17 bases remaining between them. The CDR3 length is 16 residues. The germline V gene encodes CDR1 SGHAT and CDR2 FQNNGV. This CDR3 is CASSLSYLLLGQPQHF. CDR3 sequence (DNA): TGTGCCAGCAGCTTATCATACCTTCTTCTTGGTCAGCCCCAGCATTTT.

This clone was counted only a few times. The CDR3 is CASSLIGGQPRRTEAFF. DNA of the CDR3: TGTGCCAGCAGCTTAATTGGGGGACAGCCGAGGAGGACTGAAGCTTTCTTT. The chain couples TRBV7-3 to TRBJ1-1, with 7 positions matching TRBD1. This CDR3 has 17 residues. J gave up 5 bases and V 1 base, and 13 bases lay outside the gene matches. Germline values: CDR1 SGHTA, CDR2 FQGTGA.

This clone was detected only once. The DNA for the CDR3 is TGTGCCATCAGTGACGCGGGAGTGTTTTCACCCCTCCACTTT. This gives the protein CAISDAGVFSPLHF. V is TRBV10-3 and J is TRBJ1-6; unclear D gene. The germline gives CDR1 ENHRY, CDR2 SYGVKD. V shed 3 bases and J shed 9 bases, with 12 bases lying between them. The CDR3 length is 14 residues.

The genes are TRBV11-2 and TRBJ1-1; D is perhaps TRBD1 (6 bases). CDR3 length: 16 residues. The V end was cut by 5 bases, the J end by 0 bases, with 16 bases between. Germline V gene data show CDR1 as SGHAT and CDR2 as FQNNGV. CDR3 nucleotides: TGTGCCAGCAGCCCGAAAGAGACAGGAATGAACACTGAAGCTTTCTTT. This translates into CASSPKETGMNTEAFF.

The chain carries TRBV7-2 and TRBJ1-4, with D perhaps matching TRBD1 (5 bases). V was shortened by 3 bases and J by 8 bases, with 13 bases between the two germline ends. This CDR3 contains 14 residues. The germline gives CDR1 SGHTA, CDR2 FQGNSA. The CDR3 region has the DNA TGTGCCAGCAGCTTCGGTGGGGCCGAGGAAAAACTGTTTTTT. It specifies CASSFGGAEEKLFF.

The rearrangement uses TRBV28 and TRBJ1-3; TRBD1 is a possible D gene (5 bases). Germline V gives CDR1 MDHEN, CDR2 SYDVKM. Trimming took 4 bases from V and 0 from J, leaving 19 bases between them. This CDR3 contains 18 residues. This chain's CDR3 is CASSSRGGLNPSGNTIYF. CDR3 DNA: TGTGCCAGCAGTTCCCGTGGGGGACTTAATCCCTCTGGAAACACCATATATTTT.